A selection of T cell receptor beta chains follows, all from one sample in a study of T cells in Graves' hyperthyroidism and ophthalmopathy. TCRdb independently ran MiXCR on the multiplex PCR reads; one entry per CDR3 protein. The sample has about 700,000 distinct CDR3 sequences; about 45% are singletons. The sequenced sample consisted of peripheral blood or thyroid tissue (not recorded which). All receptors derive from an adult man with Graves' disease, either hyperthyroidism or ophthalmopathy (not recorded which). CDR3s include the opening cysteine and the closing phenylalanine or tryptophan. D genes are given only for firm matches.

>TRBJ2-6|TRBV25-1|.
CASTSLWDSGANVLTF
>TRBJ1-2|TRBV19|.
CASSIGSLGDYGYTF
>TRBJ2-7|TRBV5-1|TRBD1
CASSPASGQGFDEQYF
>TRBJ1-2|TRBV10-3|TRBD1
CAITRDRANYGYTF
>TRBJ1-5|TRBV6-1|TRBD1
CASETGLSNQPQHF
>TRBJ1-6|TRBV29-1|TRBD1
CSVVRTGGVPLHF
>TRBJ1-3|TRBV14|.
CASSQSDVGTGNTIYF
>TRBJ2-3|TRBV11-2|TRBD1
CASSLWTGPDTQYF
>TRBJ1-5|TRBV19|.
CASSKSEALNQPQHF
>TRBJ1-2|TRBV7-2|.
CASSSYREVHGYTF